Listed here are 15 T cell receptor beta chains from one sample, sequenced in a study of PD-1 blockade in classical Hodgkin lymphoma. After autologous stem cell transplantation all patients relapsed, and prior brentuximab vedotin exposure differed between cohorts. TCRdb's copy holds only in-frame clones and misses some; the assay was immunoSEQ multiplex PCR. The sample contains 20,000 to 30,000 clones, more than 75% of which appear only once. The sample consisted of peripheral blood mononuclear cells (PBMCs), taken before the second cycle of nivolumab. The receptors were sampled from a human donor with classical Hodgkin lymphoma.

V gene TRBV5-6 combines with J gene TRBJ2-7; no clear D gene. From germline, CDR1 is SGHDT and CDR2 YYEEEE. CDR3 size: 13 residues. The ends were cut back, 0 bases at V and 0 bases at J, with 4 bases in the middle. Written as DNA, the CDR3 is TGTGCCAGCAGCTTGGTGAACTCCTACGAGCAGTACTTC. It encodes CASSLVNSYEQYF.

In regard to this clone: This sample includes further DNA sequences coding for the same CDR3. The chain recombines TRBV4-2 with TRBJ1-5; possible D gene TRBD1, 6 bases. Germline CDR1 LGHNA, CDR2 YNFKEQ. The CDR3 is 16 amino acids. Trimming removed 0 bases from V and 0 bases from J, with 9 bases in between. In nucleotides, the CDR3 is TGTGCCAGCAGCCAAGAGAGGGGGTATAGCAATCAGCCCCAGCATTTT. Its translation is CASSQERGYSNQPQHF.

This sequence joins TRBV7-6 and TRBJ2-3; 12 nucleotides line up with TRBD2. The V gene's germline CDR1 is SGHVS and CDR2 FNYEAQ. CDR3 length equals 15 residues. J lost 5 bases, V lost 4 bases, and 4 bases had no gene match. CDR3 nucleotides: TGTGCCAGCAGCTCTAGCGGGGGGGCTATAGATACGCAGTATTTT. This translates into CASSSSGGAIDTQYF. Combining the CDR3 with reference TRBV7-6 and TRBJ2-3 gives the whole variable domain GAGVSQSPRYKVTKRGQDVALRCDPISGHVSLYWYRQALGQGPEFLTYFNYEAQQDKSGLPNDRFSAERPEGSISTLTIQRTEQRDSAMYRCASSSSGGAIDTQYFGPGTRLTVL.

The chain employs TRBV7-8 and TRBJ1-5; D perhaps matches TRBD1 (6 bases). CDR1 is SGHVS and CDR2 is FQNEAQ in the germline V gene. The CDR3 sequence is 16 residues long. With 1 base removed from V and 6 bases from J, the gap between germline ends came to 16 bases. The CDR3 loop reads CASSLGGGLAGQPQHF. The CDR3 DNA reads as TGTGCCAGCAGCTTAGGAGGGGGGTTGGCGGGTCAGCCCCAGCATTTT.

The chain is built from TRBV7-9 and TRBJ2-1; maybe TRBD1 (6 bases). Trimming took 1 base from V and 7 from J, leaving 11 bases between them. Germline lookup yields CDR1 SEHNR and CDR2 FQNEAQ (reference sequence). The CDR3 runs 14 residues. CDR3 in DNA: TGTGCCAGCAGCTTAGGGCAGGGGACGAATGAGCAGTTCTTC. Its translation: CASSLGQGTNEQFF.

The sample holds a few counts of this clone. The CDR3 reads CASGDLAGKQETQYF. Here the CDR3 DNA reads TGCGCCAGCGGCGACTTAGCGGGGAAACAAGAGACCCAGTACTTC. The chain couples TRBV5-1 to TRBJ2-5, with 8 bases aligning to TRBD2. CDR3 length equals 15 residues. Germline values: CDR1 SGHRS, CDR2 YFSETQ. With 7 bases clipped from V and 2 bases from J, the junction kept 10 bases outside the gene matches.

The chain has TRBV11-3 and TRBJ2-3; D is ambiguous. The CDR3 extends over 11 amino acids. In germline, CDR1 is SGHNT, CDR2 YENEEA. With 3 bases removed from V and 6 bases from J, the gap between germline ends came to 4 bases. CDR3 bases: TGTGCCAGCAGCTTGGGGGATACGCAGTATTTT. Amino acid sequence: CASSLGDTQYF.

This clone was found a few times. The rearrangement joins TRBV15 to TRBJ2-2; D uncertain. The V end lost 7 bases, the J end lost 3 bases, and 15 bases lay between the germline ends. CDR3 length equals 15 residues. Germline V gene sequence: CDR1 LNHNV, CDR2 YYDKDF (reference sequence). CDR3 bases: TGTGCCACCACCAATGGCAGGTCTGACACCGGGGAGCTGTTTTTT. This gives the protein CATTNGRSDTGELFF.

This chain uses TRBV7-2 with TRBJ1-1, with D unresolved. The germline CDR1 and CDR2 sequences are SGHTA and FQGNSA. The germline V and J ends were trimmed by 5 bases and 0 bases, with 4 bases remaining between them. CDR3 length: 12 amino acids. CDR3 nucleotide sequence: TGTGCCAGCAGCACGCTGAACACTGAAGCTTTCTTT. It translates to CASSTLNTEAFF.

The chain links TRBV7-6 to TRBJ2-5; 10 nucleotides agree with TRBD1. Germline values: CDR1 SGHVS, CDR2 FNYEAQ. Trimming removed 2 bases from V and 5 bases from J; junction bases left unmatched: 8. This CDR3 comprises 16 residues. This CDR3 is CASSLMTGGAGETQYF. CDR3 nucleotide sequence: TGTGCCAGCAGCTTAATGACAGGGGGCGCGGGGGAGACCCAGTACTTC.

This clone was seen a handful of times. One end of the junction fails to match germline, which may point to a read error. The DNA for the CDR3 is TGTGCCAGCAGTCGATTTGACCAAGGGACCCAGTACTTC. Encoded protein: CASSRFDQGTQYF. This sequence joins TRBV14 and TRBJ2-5; D remains ambiguous. CDR1 and CDR2 (germline): SGHDN, FVKESK. This CDR3 is built from 13 residues.

The CDR3 nucleotides are TGTGCCAGCAGCTTTAACGAGAACTATGGCTACACCTTC. Its translation is CASSFNENYGYTF. V is TRBV5-5 and J is TRBJ1-2; D ambiguous. The CDR3 spans 13 residues. Trimming took off 2 bases at V and 2 bases at J, with 7 bases between the two ends. In germline, CDR1 is SGHKS, CDR2 YYEKEE (reference sequence).

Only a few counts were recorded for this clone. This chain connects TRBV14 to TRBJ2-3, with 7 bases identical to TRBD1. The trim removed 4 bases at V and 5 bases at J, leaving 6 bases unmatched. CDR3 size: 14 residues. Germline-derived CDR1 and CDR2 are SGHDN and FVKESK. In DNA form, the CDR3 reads TGTGCCAGCAGCCGCCGACAGGGCGGAGATACGCAGTATTTT. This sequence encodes CASSRRQGGDTQYF.

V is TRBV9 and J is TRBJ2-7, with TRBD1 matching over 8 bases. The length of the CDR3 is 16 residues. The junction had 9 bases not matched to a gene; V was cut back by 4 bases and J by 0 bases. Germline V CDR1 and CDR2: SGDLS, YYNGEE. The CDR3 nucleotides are TGTGCCAGCAGCCCTCTTGCAGGGACAGGCTCCTACGAGCAGTACTTC. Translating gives CASSPLAGTGSYEQYF.

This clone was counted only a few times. CDR3 in DNA: TGTGCCAGCAGCAGCCGACAGGGGCATAATTCACCCCTCCACTTT. Protein: CASSSRQGHNSPLHF. The chain uses TRBV7-2 and TRBJ1-6; 8 bases are shared with TRBD1. V shed 5 bases, J shed 5 bases, and the junction held 5 bases outside the gene matches. The germline gives CDR1 SGHTA, CDR2 FQGNSA. The CDR3 spans 15 residues.